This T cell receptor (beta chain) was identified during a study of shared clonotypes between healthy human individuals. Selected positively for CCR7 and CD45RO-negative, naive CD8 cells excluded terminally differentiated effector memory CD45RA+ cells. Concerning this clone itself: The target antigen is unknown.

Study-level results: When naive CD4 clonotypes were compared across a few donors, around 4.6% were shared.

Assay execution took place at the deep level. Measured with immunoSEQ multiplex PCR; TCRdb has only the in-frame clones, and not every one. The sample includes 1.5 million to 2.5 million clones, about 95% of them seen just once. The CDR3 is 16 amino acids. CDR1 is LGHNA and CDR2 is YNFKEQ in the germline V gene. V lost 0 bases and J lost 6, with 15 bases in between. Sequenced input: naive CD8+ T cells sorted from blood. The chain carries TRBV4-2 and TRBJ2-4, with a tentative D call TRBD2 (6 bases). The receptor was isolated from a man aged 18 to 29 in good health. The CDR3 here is CASSQDRSSGLNIQYF. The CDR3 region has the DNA TGTGCCAGCAGCCAAGATCGGAGTAGCGGACTAAACATTCAGTACTTC.